This T cell receptor beta chain was recovered during a study of blood T cell repertoires in COVID-19. Across the study: The samples span acute and convalescent COVID-19 from the United States, Italy and Spain. The analysed material was cDNA or gDNA that came from T cells, B-cell-depleted T cells, or PBMCs.

Original handling: Reference gene primer amplification gave estimated nucleated cell counts. Some clones are missing from TCRdb's copy, which holds only in-frame ones; the method was immunoSEQ multiplex PCR. That table furnishes V, J and clone size, whereas the DNA furnished D and trimming. The sample contains tens of thousands of clones, around 75% of which appear only once. CDR3 length: 14 residues. From germline, CDR1 is SGHNT and CDR2 YENEEA. With 2 bases removed from V and 4 bases from J, the gap between germline ends came to 8 bases. Sequenced material: peripheral blood. The rearrangement joins TRBV11-3 to TRBJ1-4; weak D call: TRBD1 (5 bases). The clonotype was recovered from a man aged 65 to 79 with COVID-19, enrolled during active disease. The CDR3 DNA is TGTGCCAGCAGCTTAAGACAGATTAATGAAAAACTGTTTTTT. As protein: CASSLRQINEKLFF.